A single sample gave rise to the 26 T cell receptor beta chains below, sequenced in a study of blood T cell repertoires in COVID-19. TCRdb's table, derived via immunoSEQ multiplex PCR, lists solely in-frame clones and lacks some. This table has 37,000 or so clones, 90% appearing once. Sample: peripheral blood. These receptors were collected from a man in his 70s with acute or convalescent COVID-19.

The chain couples TRBV9 to TRBJ2-3, with 10 bases fitting TRBD2. From germline, CDR1 is SGDLS and CDR2 YYNGEE. V gave up 3 bases and J gave up 6 bases; unmatched junction bases: 10. The CDR3 has 16 residues. The CDR3 spells CASSEWRTSGSDTQYF. CDR3 DNA sequence: TGTGCCAGCAGCGAGTGGAGGACTAGCGGCTCCGATACGCAGTATTTT.

This sequence joins TRBV5-8 and TRBJ2-5; 16 bases are shared with TRBD2. Per the germline V gene, CDR1 is SGHTS and CDR2 is YDEGEE. The CDR3 totals 18 residues. Trimming removed 3 bases from V and 1 base from J; junction bases left unmatched: 6. The CDR3 sequence: CASSSGTSGRAVQETQYF. The DNA of the CDR3 is TGTGCCAGCAGCTCGGGGACTAGCGGGAGGGCCGTCCAAGAGACCCAGTACTTC.

The chain is built from TRBV20-1 and TRBJ2-7; D is unclear. Germline V lookup: CDR1 DFQATT, CDR2 SNEGSKA (reference sequence). The length of the CDR3 is 11 residues. Trimming stripped 6 bases from V and 1 base from J, with 7 bases between. CDR3 loop: CSALSSYEQYF. In DNA, the CDR3 is TGCAGTGCCCTTTCGTCCTACGAGCAGTACTTC.

The gene calls are TRBV13 and TRBJ1-2; TRBD1 agrees at 9 bases. Looked up from germline, CDR1 is PRHDT and CDR2 is FYEKMQ (reference sequence). CDR3 length equals 18 residues. J lost 1 base, V lost 0 bases, and 9 bases had no gene match. The CDR3 loop reads CASSLGGGQGLFNYGYTF. Here the CDR3 DNA reads TGTGCCAGCAGCTTAGGCGGGGGACAGGGTCTCTTTAACTATGGCTACACCTTC.

V gene TRBV18 combines with J gene TRBJ1-1; 9 bases map to TRBD1. The germline V gene encodes CDR1 KGHSH and CDR2 LQKENI. Unmatched junction bases numbered 14, after V lost 2 bases and J lost 4 bases. This CDR3 spans 18 amino acids. CDR3 protein: CASSPLVTGQGLGTEAFF. The CDR3 DNA sequence: TGTGCCAGCTCACCATTGGTAACCGGACAGGGGTTGGGCACTGAAGCTTTCTTT.

The rearrangement uses TRBV5-4 and TRBJ2-7; 10 bases fit TRBD1. CDR3 length: 15 residues. Germline trimming cut 4 bases from V and 2 bases from J; bases unmatched to any gene: 6. From germline, CDR1 is SGHNT and CDR2 YYREEE (reference sequence). The CDR3 here is CASSKTGGKAYEQYF. The CDR3 bases are TGTGCCAGCAGCAAGACAGGGGGCAAAGCCTACGAGCAGTACTTC.

The chain combines TRBV28 with TRBJ2-7, with TRBD1 matching over 7 bases. Trimming took 4 bases from V and 4 from J; bases not matched to a gene: 10. Germline lookup yields CDR1 MDHEN and CDR2 SYDVKM. The CDR3 is 15 amino acids. As DNA, the CDR3 is TGTGCCAGCAGTTCTACCGGGACAGCCTTATACGAGCAGTACTTC. Translation gives CASSSTGTALYEQYF.

The rearrangement links TRBV7-9 to TRBJ2-7, with D perhaps TRBD2 (6 bases). This CDR3 is 14 amino acids long. Trimming stripped 2 bases from V and 7 bases from J, with 15 bases between. CDR1 is SEHNR and CDR2 is FQNEAQ in the germline V gene (reference sequence). The CDR3 is CASSLYPGAGEQYF. CDR3 nucleotide sequence: TGTGCCAGCAGCTTATATCCCGGCGCGGGGGAGCAGTACTTC. Complete variable domain (other parts from reference TRBV7-9 and TRBJ2-7): DTGVSQNPRHKITKRGQNVTFRCDPISEHNRLYWYRQTLGQGPEFLTYFQNEAQLEKSRLLSDRFSAERPKGSFSTLEIQRTEQGDSAMYLCASSLYPGAGEQYFGPGTRLTVT.

The chain joins TRBV6-1 to TRBJ1-2; D possibly corresponds to TRBD1 (5 bases). Per germline, CDR1 MNHNS and CDR2 SASEGT. CDR3 length equals 13 residues. The V gene lost 1 base and the J gene lost 5 bases, with 8 bases spanning the gap. The chain's CDR3 is CASSEGDSYGYTF. The CDR3 nucleotides read TGTGCCAGCAGTGAAGGAGACAGTTATGGCTACACCTTC.

The chain couples TRBV5-1 to TRBJ2-7, with D unresolved. V was cut by 2 bases and J by 1 base, with 10 bases left in between. The length of the CDR3 is 14 residues. The V gene's germline CDR1 is SGHRS and CDR2 YFSETQ. CDR3 in DNA: TGCGCCAGCAGCTTAAACACGTATTCCTACGAGCAGTACTTC. This sequence encodes CASSLNTYSYEQYF.

The J gene is TRBJ2-3, the V gene TRBV4-3; no reliable D call. Germline V gene data show CDR1 as LGHNA and CDR2 as YSLEER. The CDR3 is 15 amino acids. V gave up 0 bases and J gave up 5 bases, with 12 bases separating them. The CDR3 DNA reads TGCGCCAGCAGCCAAGAAACCCCTGCACAAGATACGCAGTATTTT. Its translation: CASSQETPAQDTQYF.

V and J are TRBV27 and TRBJ1-2; D remains unclear. This CDR3 spans 16 amino acids. V shed 1 base and J shed 4 bases, with 16 bases lying between them. Germline V lookup: CDR1 MNHEY, CDR2 SMNVEV (reference sequence). The CDR3 region has the DNA TGTGCCAGCAGTTTATACCCTCGAGACATGGTCTATGGCTACACCTTC. It specifies CASSLYPRDMVYGYTF.

This chain uses TRBV5-4 with TRBJ2-1, with 11 bases matching TRBD2. In germline, CDR1 is SGHNT, CDR2 YYREEE (reference sequence). J gave up 4 bases and V 0 bases, and 3 bases lay outside the gene matches. This CDR3 has 16 residues. CDR3 in amino acids: CASSLATSGRYNEQFF. The CDR3 nucleotides are TGTGCCAGCAGCTTGGCTACTAGCGGGAGATACAATGAGCAGTTCTTC.

This sequence joins TRBV27 and TRBJ2-1; 7 bases fit TRBD1. J lost 3 bases, V lost 4 bases, and 3 bases had no gene match. In germline, CDR1 is MNHEY, CDR2 SMNVEV (reference sequence). This CDR3 is built from 14 residues. CDR3 in amino acids: CASSYRDSYNEQFF. The DNA of the CDR3 is TGTGCCAGCAGTTATAGGGACAGCTACAATGAGCAGTTCTTC.

This clone was recorded only once. The rearrangement joins TRBV29-1 to TRBJ2-1; 10 bases fit TRBD2. Trimming at V came to 5 bases and at J to 3 bases, leaving 4 bases not matched to a gene. The CDR3 length is 14 residues. Germline V gene data show CDR1 as SQVTM and CDR2 as ANQGSEA. The CDR3 DNA reads as TGCAGCGTTAGGACTAGCGGACTCTACAATGAGCAGTTCTTC. Its translation is CSVRTSGLYNEQFF.

The rearrangement uses TRBV29-1 and TRBJ2-5, with D possibly being TRBD1 (6 bases). Germline-derived CDR1 and CDR2 are SQVTM and ANQGSEA. Trimming left V 7 bases short and J 5 bases short, with 17 bases between. The CDR3 is 13 amino acids. The CDR3 DNA follows: TGCAGCGCAGGACAGCCGAGGTGGGAGACCCAGTACTTC. Protein product: CSAGQPRWETQYF. The entire variable domain, with the rest obtained from reference TRBV29-1 and TRBJ2-5, is as follows: SAVISQKPSRDICQRGTSLTIQCQVDSQVTMMFWYRQQPGQSLTLIATANQGSEATYESGFVIDKFPISRPNLTFSTLTVSNMSPEDSSIYLCSAGQPRWETQYFGPGTRLLVL.

The V gene is TRBV2, the J gene TRBJ2-7; D is perhaps TRBD2 (6 bases). Trimming cost V 6 bases and J 2 bases, with 11 bases left between them. The CDR3 is 13 amino acids. Per the germline V gene, CDR1 is SNHLY and CDR2 is FYNNEI. CDR3 in amino acids: CASRRDFPYEQYF. CDR3 sequence (DNA): TGTGCCAGCAGGCGGGACTTCCCCTACGAGCAGTACTTC.

The chain has TRBV9 and TRBJ2-3, with D possibly being TRBD2 (6 bases). Germline CDR1 SGDLS, CDR2 YYNGEE. V lost 0 bases and J 5 bases, leaving 13 bases between the germline ends. The CDR3 runs to 15 residues. DNA of the CDR3: TGTGCCAGCAGCGTAGTCAATAGCGGCGGAGATACGCAGTATTTT. Its translation: CASSVVNSGGDTQYF. The full variable domain, in which reference TRBV9 and TRBJ2-3 provide the parts outside the CDR3, is DSGVTQTPKHLITATGQRVTLRCSPRSGDLSVYWYQQSLDQGLQFLIQYYNGEERAKGNILERFSAQQFPDLHSELNLSSLELGDSALYFCASSVVNSGGDTQYFGPGTRLTVL.

This rearrangement joins TRBV7-9 to TRBJ2-5; TRBD1 matches at 9 bases. The CDR3 sequence is 14 residues long. Germline V CDR1 and CDR2: SEHNR, FQNEAQ (reference sequence). Trimming removed 4 bases from V and 3 bases from J; junction bases left unmatched: 3. This chain's CDR3 is CASSWGQGKETQYF. DNA for the CDR3: TGTGCCAGCAGCTGGGGACAGGGAAAAGAGACCCAGTACTTC.

This clone occurred once. The genes are TRBV27 and TRBJ2-7, with 7 bases that match TRBD2. Germline values: CDR1 MNHEY, CDR2 SMNVEV (reference sequence). V trimming: 2 bases; J trimming: 3 bases; junction bases outside the gene matches: 7. The length of the CDR3 is 15 residues. The CDR3 sequence: CASSLRREWGYEQYF. Here the CDR3 DNA reads TGTGCCAGCAGTTTAAGGCGGGAGTGGGGCTACGAGCAGTACTTC.

This clone has just a few counts. The chain uses TRBV27 and TRBJ2-3; TRBD2 matches 8 bases. The ends lost 5 bases at V and 4 bases at J; junction bases unmatched: 11. The CDR3 is made up of 16 amino acids. Per the germline V gene, CDR1 is MNHEY and CDR2 is SMNVEV (reference sequence). For the CDR3, the DNA is TGTGCCAGCAGTCCCCGGGATAGCGGGATCTCAGATACGCAGTATTTT. It specifies CASSPRDSGISDTQYF.

The chain recombines TRBV27 with TRBJ1-6; a weak D match, TRBD1 (6 bases). This CDR3 region has 14 residues. Per the germline V gene, CDR1 is MNHEY and CDR2 is SMNVEV (reference sequence). Trimming left V 5 bases short and J 7 bases short, with 12 bases between. In DNA form, the CDR3 reads TGTGCCAGCAGTCCTCCAACAGGGAATTCACCCCTCCACTTT. Residues: CASSPPTGNSPLHF.

The chain carries TRBV18 and TRBJ2-7; D might be TRBD2 (5 bases). The CDR3 is 14 residues long. Trimming left V 3 bases short and J 4 bases short, with 13 bases between. Germline CDR1 reads KGHSH; CDR2 reads LQKENI. CDR3 amino acids: CASSPPGDYYEQYF. CDR3 sequence (DNA): TGTGCCAGCTCACCTCCCGGAGACTATTACGAGCAGTACTTC.

The chain is built from TRBV5-5 and TRBJ2-7; D ambiguous. This CDR3 has 11 amino acids. V lost 3 bases and J 3 bases, leaving 4 bases between the germline ends. Germline V lookup: CDR1 SGHKS, CDR2 YYEKEE (reference sequence). In nucleotides, the CDR3 is TGTGCCAGCAGCTGGAGCTACGAGCAGTACTTC. It codes for CASSWSYEQYF.

The rearrangement links TRBV27 to TRBJ1-4; D may be TRBD1 (6 bases). Trimming removed 5 bases from V and 5 bases from J, with 15 bases in between. Germline CDR1 MNHEY, CDR2 SMNVEV (reference sequence). The CDR3 contains 15 residues. CDR3 nucleotide sequence: TGTGCCAGCAGTCTCCGACAGGCGCCAAATGAAAAACTGTTTTTT. Its protein is CASSLRQAPNEKLFF.

The chain combines TRBV5-6 with TRBJ2-7; D gene unclear. The germline V and J ends were trimmed by 4 bases and 1 base, with 9 bases remaining between them. This CDR3 comprises 13 residues. In germline, CDR1 is SGHDT, CDR2 YYEEEE. Here the CDR3 DNA reads TGTGCCAGCAGCCATCAGGTATCCTACGAGCAGTACTTC. Translated: CASSHQVSYEQYF. The variable domain in full, with the rest retrieved from reference TRBV5-6 and TRBJ2-7, is DAGVTQSPTHLIKTRGQQVTLRCSPKSGHDTVSWYQQALGQGPQFIFQYYEEEERQRGNFPDRFSGHQFPNYSSELNVNALLLGDSALYLCASSHQVSYEQYFGPGTRLTVT.